Listed here are 27 T cell receptor beta chains from one sample, sequenced in a study of shared clonotypes between healthy human individuals. The data were produced by immunoSEQ multiplex PCR, yet TCRdb's version contains in-frame clones alone and is incomplete. The sample includes approximately 710,000 clones, around 90% of them seen just once. The specimen was memory CD8+ T cells from PBMCs. The subset is: CD45RO+ cells pooled with CCR7-negative TemRA cells. The source is a young man in good health. Some clones in this sample may be carry-over from other donors' samples.

This chain uses TRBV6-5 with TRBJ2-7; D is possibly TRBD1 or TRBD2 (6 bases each). The germline CDR1 and CDR2 sequences are MNHEY and SVGAGI. Trimming took off 0 bases at V and 4 bases at J, with 16 bases between the two ends. CDR3 length: 16 amino acids. In DNA form, the CDR3 reads TGTGCCAGCAGTTACTCAGCCCCGGGGGCGGCTTACGAGCAGTACTTC. This translates into CASSYSAPGAAYEQYF.

The chain recombines TRBV7-9 with TRBJ2-5; no definite D call. This CDR3 is built from 13 residues. Germline CDR1 is SEHNR and CDR2 is FQNEAQ (reference sequence). V lost 3 bases and J lost 2, with 7 bases in between. As DNA, the CDR3 is TGTGCCAGCAGCTTCGAGACTCAAGAGACCCAGTACTTC. Its protein product is CASSFETQETQYF.

The chain couples TRBV7-9 to TRBJ2-5; D ambiguous. Germline V gene sequence: CDR1 SEHNR, CDR2 FQNEAQ (reference sequence). Trimming shortened V by 1 base and J by 2 bases, and 11 bases separated the two germline ends. The CDR3 runs 15 residues. DNA for the CDR3: TGTGCCAGCAGCTTAGACTCGAGAACTCAAGAGACCCAGTACTTC. It is translated as CASSLDSRTQETQYF. Drawing the rest from reference TRBV7-9 and TRBJ2-5, the complete variable domain is DTGVSQNPRHKITKRGQNVTFRCDPISEHNRLYWYRQTLGQGPEFLTYFQNEAQLEKSRLLSDRFSAERPKGSFSTLEIQRTEQGDSAMYLCASSLDSRTQETQYFGPGTRLLVL.

The J gene is TRBJ2-6, the V gene TRBV7-9; TRBD1 aligns across 9 bases. The germline CDR1 and CDR2 sequences are SEHNR and FQNEAQ (reference sequence). The V gene end was trimmed by 5 bases and the J gene end by 8 bases; junction bases not matched to a gene: 16. The CDR3 runs to 18 residues. CDR3 sequence (DNA): TGTGCCAGCAGCCGTCTAAACGGACAGGGGCTCTTGTCCAACGTCCTGACTTTC. Residues: CASSRLNGQGLLSNVLTF.

This clone was seen more than once but under ten times. The chain couples TRBV9 to TRBJ2-3, with 9 bases identical to TRBD2. V lost 0 bases to trimming and J lost 5 bases; unmatched junction nucleotides: 10. There are 17 residues in the CDR3. Germline loops: CDR1 SGDLS, CDR2 YYNGEE. CDR3 nucleotides: TGTGCCAGCAGCGTAGTAGCTAGCGGGACTTCGCAAGATACGCAGTATTTT. This encodes CASSVVASGTSQDTQYF. Full variable domain (rest looked up from reference TRBV9 and TRBJ2-3): DSGVTQTPKHLITATGQRVTLRCSPRSGDLSVYWYQQSLDQGLQFLIQYYNGEERAKGNILERFSAQQFPDLHSELNLSSLELGDSALYFCASSVVASGTSQDTQYFGPGTRLTVL.

V usage is TRBV27 and J usage is TRBJ2-3; D is uncertain. V gave up 0 bases and J gave up 4 bases, with 11 bases separating them. The CDR3 extends over 15 amino acids. The V gene's germline CDR1 is MNHEY and CDR2 SMNVEV (reference sequence). This CDR3 reads CASSLSVGSADTQYF. CDR3 DNA sequence: TGTGCCAGCAGTTTATCGGTGGGAAGCGCAGATACGCAGTATTTT.

Concerning this clone: The identical CDR3 is also encoded by other nucleotide sequences in the sample. This rearrangement joins TRBV4-3 to TRBJ1-2; possibly TRBD1 for D (6 bases). Trimming cost V 0 bases and J 5 bases, with 13 bases left between them. Germline V lookup: CDR1 LGHNA, CDR2 YSLEER. This CDR3 region has 15 residues. The CDR3 nucleotides are TGCGCCAGCAGCCAAGAAGTACAGGGCATTTATGGCTACACCTTC. It codes for CASSQEVQGIYGYTF.

This clone has a single count. The chain links TRBV4-1 to TRBJ2-7, with a possible D match to TRBD2 (6 bases). In germline, CDR1 is MGHRA, CDR2 YSYEKL. The V end was cut by 1 base, the J end by 1 base, with 11 bases between. The CDR3 has 15 residues. The CDR3 bases are TGCGCCAGCAGCCAAGTGGGGGGTGTATCCTACGAGCAGTACTTC. This encodes CASSQVGGVSYEQYF.

This clone was counted a few times. The chain recombines TRBV9 with TRBJ2-2; D may be TRBD2 (5 bases). V was pared by 3 bases and J by 4 bases, with 13 bases between. The CDR3 is 15 amino acids. Germline-derived CDR1 and CDR2 are SGDLS and YYNGEE. CDR3 in DNA: TGTGCCAGCAGCGAAGGTGGAGGACTCACCGGGGAGCTGTTTTTT. Translation gives CASSEGGGLTGELFF.

This chain links TRBV5-8 with TRBJ1-1; D gene unclear. CDR3 length equals 12 residues. Germline lookup yields CDR1 SGHTS and CDR2 YDEGEE. Trimming stripped 4 bases from V and 1 base from J, with 5 bases between. The CDR3 sequence: CASSPENTEAFF. CDR3 DNA sequence: TGTGCCAGCAGCCCAGAGAACACTGAAGCTTTCTTT.

This clone was seen a handful of times. Different DNA sequences within this sample yield the same CDR3. The chain uses TRBV27 and TRBJ2-3, with D unresolved. Germline V gene sequence: CDR1 MNHEY, CDR2 SMNVEV (reference sequence). The CDR3 sequence is 11 residues long. V lost 6 bases and J 0 bases, leaving 1 base between the germline ends. The CDR3 sequence: CASRSTDTQYF. The CDR3 bases are TGTGCCAGCAGGAGCACAGATACGCAGTATTTT.

The chain recombines TRBV19 with TRBJ2-2; D is unclear. CDR3 length: 14 residues. The germline V and J ends were trimmed by 2 bases and 4 bases, with 8 bases remaining between them. The germline gives CDR1 LNHDA, CDR2 SQIVND (reference sequence). In DNA, the CDR3 is TGTGCCAGTAGTATAACCGGGCGCACCGGGGAGCTGTTTTTT. It codes for CASSITGRTGELFF.

The chain has TRBV4-1 and TRBJ1-5; D is unresolved. Germline V gene lookup returns CDR1 MGHRA and CDR2 YSYEKL. The CDR3 sequence is 15 residues long. Trimming removed 2 bases from V and 0 bases from J, with 8 bases in between. CDR3 nucleotide sequence: TGCGCCAGCAGCCAACAAATTTATAGCAATCAGCCCCAGCATTTT. Amino acid sequence: CASSQQIYSNQPQHF.

The CDR3 loop reads CASSQDRGDRVGYTF. The DNA of the CDR3 is TGTGCCAGCAGCCAAGATCGGGGGGACAGGGTGGGCTACACCTTC. The V call is TRBV4-2, the J call TRBJ1-2, with 9 bases lining up with TRBD1. This CDR3 region has 15 residues. The germline gives CDR1 LGHNA, CDR2 YNFKEQ. V shed 0 bases, J shed 8 bases, and the junction held 7 bases outside the gene matches.

The V gene is TRBV5-1, the J gene TRBJ2-2; perhaps TRBD1 as D (7 bases). Trimming took off 2 bases at V and 2 bases at J, with 19 bases between the two ends. There are 18 residues in the CDR3. Germline CDR1 reads SGHRS; CDR2 reads YFSETQ. CDR3 loop: CASSFGPGGDSNTGELFF. DNA of the CDR3: TGCGCCAGCAGCTTTGGGCCCGGAGGGGACAGCAACACCGGGGAGCTGTTTTTT.

The J gene is TRBJ2-7, the V gene TRBV11-3; no firm D call. The CDR3 runs to 16 residues. Germline V gives CDR1 SGHNT, CDR2 YENEEA. With 3 bases removed from V and 1 base from J, the gap between germline ends came to 16 bases. CDR3 bases: TGTGCCAGCAGCTTTACGGCTTCCTGTCCTTCCTACGAGCAGTACTTC. Translated: CASSFTASCPSYEQYF.

The chain employs TRBV7-9 and TRBJ2-1; the D gene is possibly TRBD1 (6 bases). Germline values: CDR1 SEHNR, CDR2 FQNEAQ (reference sequence). Trimming stripped 1 base from V and 6 bases from J, with 7 bases between. CDR3 length: 13 residues. The CDR3 coding sequence is TGTGCCAGCAGCTTAGGGACAGTCAATGAGCAGTTCTTC. This codes for CASSLGTVNEQFF.

The chain carries TRBV21-1 and TRBJ2-5; the D segment call TRBD1 is taken from the table without a DNA check. TRBV21-1 is noted as a pseudogene. The CDR3 extends over 19 amino acids. CDR3 sequence: CASSKVWIYRGPVYRPKYF. The CDR3 region has the DNA TGTGCCAGCAGCAAAGTCTGGATTTACAGGGGGCCGGTGTACCGGCCAAAGTACTTC.

As concerns this clone: In the same sample, other DNA sequences code for this CDR3. The chain recombines TRBV7-9 with TRBJ2-1; 10 positions agree with TRBD2. The CDR3 is 17 residues long. The germline gives CDR1 SEHNR, CDR2 FQNEAQ (reference sequence). Trimming removed 4 bases from V and 0 bases from J; junction bases left unmatched: 6. The CDR3 loop reads CASSSRLAGSSYNEQFF. CDR3 sequence (DNA): TGTGCCAGCAGCTCTCGACTAGCGGGTAGCTCCTACAATGAGCAGTTCTTC.

The chain joins TRBV19 to TRBJ2-5; 10 positions match TRBD1. Germline V gene data show CDR1 as LNHDA and CDR2 as SQIVND (reference sequence). This CDR3 has 14 amino acids. V lost 3 bases and J lost 5; bases outside the gene matches: 3. For the CDR3, the DNA is TGTGCCAGTAGTATGGACAGGGGGATGGAGACCCAGTACTTC. Its translation: CASSMDRGMETQYF.

This clone was recorded only once. V and J are TRBV12-1 and TRBJ1-1. TRBV12-1 is deemed a pseudogene. The CDR3 has 17 residues. CDR3 amino acids: CASSLVAGAWENTEAFF. The CDR3 nucleotides read TGTGCCAGCAGCCTCGTGGCGGGGGCTTGGGAGAACACTGAAGCTTTCTTT.

V usage is TRBV7-9 and J usage is TRBJ2-5; D is ambiguous. Deletions cut 1 base from V and 1 base from J, with 10 bases between. The CDR3 loop spans 15 amino acids. Germline loops: CDR1 SEHNR, CDR2 FQNEAQ (reference sequence). The CDR3: CASSLGPGPQETQYF. The CDR3 DNA reads as TGTGCCAGCAGCTTAGGCCCAGGCCCCCAAGAGACCCAGTACTTC.

The CDR3: CASQTYSNQPQHF. For the CDR3, the DNA is TGTGCCAGCCAGACTTATAGCAATCAGCCCCAGCATTTT. This chain uses TRBV6-6 with TRBJ1-5; no firm D call. The CDR3 is 13 residues long. Looked up from germline, CDR1 is MNHNY and CDR2 is SVGAGI (reference sequence). The V gene lost 8 bases and the J gene lost 0 bases, with 8 bases spanning the gap.

The rearrangement uses TRBV29-1 and TRBJ1-2; tentative D call: TRBD1 (5 bases). Germline loops: CDR1 SQVTM, CDR2 ANQGSEA. The V gene lost 3 bases and the J gene lost 7 bases, with 24 bases spanning the gap. The CDR3 has 16 amino acids. The CDR3 coding sequence is TGCAGCGTTGATCCCGGGGCCCTCACCCGAAGATTTGGCTACACCTTC. This sequence encodes CSVDPGALTRRFGYTF.

V gene TRBV5-1 combines with J gene TRBJ1-3; 9 bases line up with TRBD1. V shed 4 bases and J 1 base; nucleotides not matched to a gene: 6. CDR1 and CDR2 (germline): SGHRS, YFSETQ. CDR3 length equals 16 residues. CDR3 in DNA: TGCGCCAGCAGCACCGTACAGGGGGCATCTGGAAACACCATATATTTT. This sequence encodes CASSTVQGASGNTIYF.

The chain carries TRBV19 and TRBJ1-1; 8 nucleotides agree with TRBD1. This CDR3 has 12 residues. The germline V gene has CDR1 LNHDA and CDR2 SQIVND (reference sequence). Germline trimming cut 5 bases from V and 6 bases from J; bases unmatched to any gene: 2. CDR3 protein: CASSYRGSEAFF. DNA for the CDR3: TGTGCCAGTAGTTACAGGGGGTCTGAAGCTTTCTTT.

The chain carries TRBV7-9 and TRBJ2-1; TRBD1 matches at 10 bases. Germline lookup yields CDR1 SEHNR and CDR2 FQNEAQ (reference sequence). The junction had 8 bases not matched to a gene; V was cut back by 6 bases and J by 3 bases. The CDR3 covers 16 residues. CDR3 nucleotide sequence: TGTGCCAGCAGATCCCCGGGACAGGGGAGCTACAATGAGCAGTTCTTC. It encodes CASRSPGQGSYNEQFF.